The 23 T cell receptor beta chains given below trace back to one sample, sequenced in a study of blood T cell repertoires in COVID-19. The assay was immunoSEQ multiplex PCR, and TCRdb's table has in-frame clones only and misses some. The data contain about 90,000 clones, 75% to 90% of them seen just once; the ten biggest clones take up 10% to 13%. Sample: peripheral blood. These receptor sequences come from a woman aged 70 to 79 with acute or convalescent COVID-19.

The chain is built from TRBV6-5 and TRBJ1-1, with D perhaps matching TRBD1 (5 bases). This CDR3 is 13 amino acids long. The germline gives CDR1 MNHEY, CDR2 SVGAGI. V gave up 3 bases and J gave up 6 bases, with 11 bases separating them. CDR3 bases: TGTGCCAGCAGTTATGGGGGGAGCCCTGAAGCTTTCTTT. It is translated as CASSYGGSPEAFF.

The V call is TRBV28, the J call TRBJ1-1; 8 positions match TRBD1. Trimming took 2 bases from V and 4 from J; bases not matched to a gene: 6. Germline values: CDR1 MDHEN, CDR2 SYDVKM. This CDR3 region has 15 residues. The CDR3 here is CASSLLGQGGTEAFF. CDR3 DNA sequence: TGTGCCAGCAGTTTACTAGGACAGGGCGGCACTGAAGCTTTCTTT.

The rearrangement joins TRBV29-1 to TRBJ2-5, with a possible D match to TRBD1 (6 bases). CDR1 is SQVTM, CDR2 ANQGSEA, per germline. The CDR3 length is 15 residues. V was cut by 2 bases and J by 0 bases, with 13 bases left in between. The CDR3 region is CSVERGSDYQETQYF. CDR3 DNA sequence: TGCAGCGTTGAAAGGGGGTCAGATTACCAAGAGACCCAGTACTTC.

V and J are TRBV28 and TRBJ1-5; no clear D. The germline V gene encodes CDR1 MDHEN and CDR2 SYDVKM. This CDR3 region has 14 residues. Trimming stripped 7 bases from V and 4 bases from J, with 14 bases between. This chain's CDR3 is CASNRGGSNQPQHF. The CDR3, as DNA: TGTGCCAGCAACCGGGGTGGAAGTAATCAGCCCCAGCATTTT.

This CDR3 reads CASSEDGGLNTEAFF. In DNA, the CDR3 is TGTGCCAGCAGTGAAGATGGGGGCTTGAACACTGAAGCTTTCTTT. The chain recombines TRBV2 with TRBJ1-1, with a weak D call TRBD1 (6 bases). Trimming pared 1 base from V and 0 bases from J, leaving 9 bases between. The CDR3 is 15 amino acids. Germline V lookup: CDR1 SNHLY, CDR2 FYNNEI.

The chain uses TRBV7-3 and TRBJ1-3, with D perhaps TRBD1 (6 bases). This CDR3 has 16 amino acids. The V end was cut by 2 bases, the J end by 0 bases, with 11 bases between. In germline, CDR1 is SGHTA, CDR2 FQGTGA. This CDR3 reads CASSLASQGSGNTIYF. The CDR3 nucleotides read TGTGCCAGCAGCTTAGCCTCACAGGGCTCTGGAAACACCATATATTTT.

As DNA, the CDR3 is TGCGCCAGCAAAGCAGGGGGCGTTACTGAAGCTTTCTTT. It specifies CASKAGGVTEAFF. V usage is TRBV5-1 and J usage is TRBJ1-1; TRBD1 matches 8 bases. After removal of 6 bases from V and 5 bases from J, the junction contained 6 bases not matched to a gene. There are 13 residues in the CDR3. CDR1 is SGHRS, CDR2 YFSETQ, per germline.

The genes are TRBV5-1 and TRBJ1-2; the D gene is possibly TRBD1 (5 bases). The V gene lost 3 bases and the J gene lost 3 bases, with 12 bases spanning the gap. This CDR3 has 14 residues. Germline lookup yields CDR1 SGHRS and CDR2 YFSETQ. The CDR3 DNA reads as TGCGCCAGCAGCTCCGAGGACACTTACTATGGCTACACCTTC. This sequence encodes CASSSEDTYYGYTF.

CDR3 sequence (DNA): TGTGCCAGCAGTTACGGGGGACAGGGGGTTCCCTACGAGCAGTACTTC. Its translation is CASSYGGQGVPYEQYF. This chain links TRBV6-5 with TRBJ2-7; 11 bases line up with TRBD1. V lost 2 bases to trimming and J lost 2 bases; unmatched junction nucleotides: 5. The CDR3 has 16 amino acids. Germline CDR1 is MNHEY and CDR2 is SVGAGI.

The chain employs TRBV5-4 and TRBJ1-1; D is unclear. V lost 4 bases and J lost 4, with 20 bases in between. The CDR3 sequence is 16 residues long. CDR1 is SGHNT and CDR2 is YYREEE in the germline V gene (reference sequence). The CDR3 reads CASSASGKNHGTEAFF. The DNA for the CDR3 is TGTGCCAGCAGCGCGTCCGGGAAAAACCATGGCACTGAAGCTTTCTTT.

The chain uses TRBV19 and TRBJ1-1; D unresolved. Germline assignment: CDR1 LNHDA and CDR2 SQIVND (reference sequence). The CDR3 has 16 residues. V was pared by 6 bases and J by 1 base, with 18 bases between. The DNA of the CDR3 is TGTGCCAGTAGACAGTCGCAGATTCGAACGAACACTGAAGCTTTCTTT. Amino acid sequence: CASRQSQIRTNTEAFF.

The gene calls are TRBV7-6 and TRBJ1-5; D is ambiguous. V was cut by 5 bases and J by 7 bases, with 15 bases left in between. Germline V gene sequence: CDR1 SGHVS, CDR2 FNYEAQ. The CDR3 extends over 14 amino acids. CDR3 nucleotide sequence: TGTGCCAGCAGCGCAGCCGGGGAAAACCAGCCCCAGCATTTT. As protein: CASSAAGENQPQHF. Drawing the rest from reference TRBV7-6 and TRBJ1-5, the complete variable domain is GAGVSQSPRYKVTKRGQDVALRCDPISGHVSLYWYRQALGQGPEFLTYFNYEAQQDKSGLPNDRFSAERPEGSISTLTIQRTEQRDSAMYRCASSAAGENQPQHFGDGTRLSIL.

The V and J genes are TRBV27 and TRBJ2-7; 9 positions agree with TRBD2. V lost 2 bases and J lost 2; bases outside the gene matches: 16. CDR1 is MNHEY, CDR2 SMNVEV, per germline (reference sequence). This CDR3 has 19 amino acids. CDR3 sequence: CASSLRSQRVAGDAYEQYF. CDR3 nucleotide sequence: TGTGCCAGCAGTTTACGGTCACAGCGAGTAGCGGGAGATGCCTACGAGCAGTACTTC.

This chain uses TRBV6-5 with TRBJ1-6, with a tentative D call TRBD1 (5 bases). Germline assignment: CDR1 MNHEY and CDR2 SVGAGI. This CDR3 is built from 15 residues. The V end lost 0 bases, the J end lost 10 bases, and 13 bases lay between the germline ends. The CDR3 DNA sequence: TGTGCCAGCAGTTACTCGAAGGGGAAGGGATCACCCCTCCACTTT. This codes for CASSYSKGKGSPLHF.

The sample holds one count of this clone. The J gene is TRBJ1-2, the V gene TRBV29-1; D ambiguous. CDR1 SQVTM and CDR2 ANQGSEA come from the germline V gene. V was cut by 1 base and J by 4 bases, with 10 bases left in between. The CDR3 length is 13 residues. CDR3 nucleotide sequence: TGCAGCGTTGAAGTTGGCACCTTCTATGGCTACACCTTC. Its protein product is CSVEVGTFYGYTF.

The chain joins TRBV6-2 or TRBV6-3 to TRBJ1-2; TRBD1 matches at 8 bases. J lost 6 bases, V lost 2 bases, and 23 bases had no gene match. The CDR3 extends over 20 amino acids. The germline V gene has CDR1 MNHEY and CDR2 SVGEGT. CDR3 sequence reads: CASSYPMQGARQAGSNGYTF. The CDR3 coding sequence is TGTGCCAGCAGTTACCCTATGCAGGGGGCGAGACAGGCAGGTTCTAATGGCTACACCTTC.

J is TRBJ2-1 and V is TRBV25-1; TRBD2 agrees at 7 bases. The length of the CDR3 is 18 residues. Germline CDR1 reads MGHDK; CDR2 reads SYGVNS. V gave up 5 bases and J gave up 8 bases; unmatched junction bases: 21. The CDR3 loop is CASSWGGTKVGIRDEQFF. CDR3 bases: TGTGCCAGCAGTTGGGGGGGAACTAAAGTGGGGATACGCGATGAGCAGTTCTTC.

The V and J genes are TRBV3-1 (or the pseudogene TRBV3-2) and TRBJ2-4; 8 bases line up with TRBD1. The trim removed 1 base at V and 2 bases at J, leaving 4 bases unmatched. This CDR3 has 16 residues. CDR1 and CDR2 from the germline V gene are LGHDT and YNNKEL (reference sequence). CDR3 DNA sequence: TGTGCCAGCAGCCAAGCAGGGGGCGCTTCCAAAAACATTCAGTACTTC. This codes for CASSQAGGASKNIQYF.

V is TRBV25-1 and J is TRBJ2-1; 7 positions agree with TRBD2. The CDR3 length is 16 residues. From germline, CDR1 is MGHDK and CDR2 SYGVNS. J lost 7 bases, V lost 5 bases, and 14 bases had no gene match. The CDR3 reads CASSPTMGLLGNEQFF. CDR3 nucleotides: TGTGCCAGCAGTCCGACCATGGGACTACTAGGTAATGAGCAGTTCTTC. Complete variable domain (other parts from reference TRBV25-1 and TRBJ2-1): EADIYQTPRYLVIGTGKKITLECSQTMGHDKMYWYQQDPGMELHLIHYSYGVNSTEKGDLSSESTVSRIRTEHFPLTLESARPSHTSQYLCASSPTMGLLGNEQFFGPGTRLTVL.

This chain connects TRBV5-6 to TRBJ1-5; TRBD1 is a possible D gene (5 bases). Germline assignment: CDR1 SGHDT and CDR2 YYEEEE. Trimming stripped 2 bases from V and 4 bases from J, with 7 bases between. This CDR3 region has 13 residues. DNA for the CDR3: TGTGCCAGCAGCTTTCGGGGGAATCAGCCCCAGCATTTT. Translating it yields CASSFRGNQPQHF.

The chain employs TRBV5-1 and TRBJ2-7; 9 bases agree with TRBD2. The CDR3 has 15 residues. Germline values: CDR1 SGHRS, CDR2 YFSETQ. V shed 0 bases, J shed 7 bases, and the junction held 8 bases outside the gene matches. The CDR3 region has the DNA TGCGCCAGCAGCTTGGTGTTAGCGGGAGCTAAGGAGCAGTACTTC. Amino acids: CASSLVLAGAKEQYF.

This clone occurred once. V and J are TRBV5-1 and TRBJ2-5; D possibly corresponds to TRBD1 (5 bases). Germline assignment: CDR1 SGHRS and CDR2 YFSETQ. V dropped 4 bases and J dropped 0 bases, with 10 bases sitting between them. The CDR3 has 14 amino acids. DNA of the CDR3: TGCGCCAGCAGCAGTGGACAATACCAAGAGACCCAGTACTTC. Translation: CASSSGQYQETQYF.

The chain uses TRBV28 and TRBJ1-1; 10 bases are a match to TRBD1. Germline V gene sequence: CDR1 MDHEN, CDR2 SYDVKM. With V trimmed by 2 bases and J by 4 bases, 7 bases remained unmatched. There are 16 residues in the CDR3. CDR3 residues: CASSLGGQGSGTEAFF. The DNA for the CDR3 is TGTGCCAGCAGTTTAGGGGGACAGGGGTCGGGCACTGAAGCTTTCTTT. The entire variable domain, with the rest obtained from reference TRBV28 and TRBJ1-1, is as follows: DVKVTQSSRYLVKRTGEKVFLECVQDMDHENMFWYRQDPGLGLRLIYFSYDVKMKEKGDIPEGYSVSREKKERFSLILESASTNQTSMYLCASSLGGQGSGTEAFFGQGTRLTVV.